This T cell receptor beta chain came from a study of T cell responses to AZD1222 COVID-19 vaccine. Germline values: CDR1 WSHSY, CDR2 SAAADI. The CDR3 spans 16 residues. The protocol was immunoSEQ multiplex PCR, while the TCRdb copy is restricted to in-frame clones and leaves out a portion. The sample records roughly 40,000 clones, around 91% being singletons. Pooled samples include second doses given at about 4 or 12 weeks. Comment on this clone: Its antigen is undetermined. A junction boundary mismatches the germline segment, possibly from a read error.

Study findings and constraints: Sampling captured repertoires only after the peak T cell response. At baseline, just six or seven AZD1222 recipients tested seropositive.

Material: peripheral blood, obtained 28 days after the second AZD1222 dose. The J gene is TRBJ2-7, the V gene TRBV10-2; D remains ambiguous. The TCR comes from an adult who received the AZD1222 COVID-19 vaccine. The CDR3 sequence: CATSRYNDTAIYEQYF. The DNA for the CDR3 is TGCGCCACCAGTAGATACAACGACACGGCTATATACGAGCAGTACTTC.